This passage covers 22 T cell receptor beta chains from one sample sequenced in a study of Graves' ophthalmopathy and Graves' hyperthyroidism. For repertoire sequencing, the TCR beta CDR3 regions were amplified from RNA transcripts. Following a first-round RT-PCR that used HTBI primers, a second-round multiplex PCR was carried out. Using its own MiXCR run on the multiplex PCR reads, TCRdb lists one record per CDR3 protein. The sample consists of about 620,000 distinct CDR3 sequences, about a fifth of them appearing once. Sequenced: peripheral blood. The receptors shown here come from a young woman with stable Graves' hyperthyroidism. Some clones in this sample may be carry-over from other donors' samples.

This clonotype appeared many times. The chain has TRBV11-2 and TRBJ2-5; no reliable D call. CDR3 length equals 15 residues. Per germline, CDR1 SGHAT and CDR2 FQNNGV. V was trimmed by 3 bases and J by 3 bases, leaving 14 bases between them. The CDR3 sequence: CASSLTTALKETQYF. CDR3 DNA sequence: TGTGCCAGCAGCTTGACGACCGCCCTTAAAGAGACCCAGTACTTC.

The chain is built from TRBV28 and TRBJ1-5, with TRBD1 matching over 7 bases. V was pared by 4 bases and J by 4 bases, with 10 bases of the junction left unmatched. This CDR3 comprises 16 residues. Germline CDR1 and CDR2: MDHEN and SYDVKM. This CDR3 is CASSSPRDSLNQPQHF. Written as DNA, the CDR3 is TGTGCCAGCAGTTCTCCTCGGGACAGTTTAAATCAGCCCCAGCATTTT. The whole variable domain, filled in from reference TRBV28 and TRBJ1-5, reads DVKVTQSSRYLVKRTGEKVFLECVQDMDHENMFWYRQDPGLGLRLIYFSYDVKMKEKGDIPEGYSVSREKKERFSLILESASTNQTSMYLCASSSPRDSLNQPQHFGDGTRLSIL.

This clonotype was seen repeatedly, ten times or more. This chain links TRBV5-1 with TRBJ2-5; no clear D gene. V dropped 0 bases and J dropped 0 bases, with 9 bases sitting between them. This CDR3 region has 15 residues. CDR1 and CDR2 from the germline V gene are SGHRS and YFSETQ. The CDR3 is CASSLEFSHQETQYF. CDR3 DNA sequence: TGCGCCAGCAGCTTGGAATTTAGCCACCAAGAGACCCAGTACTTC.

The chain uses TRBV6-5 and TRBJ2-7; 9 bases are a match to TRBD1. Germline trimming cut 2 bases from V and 5 bases from J; bases unmatched to any gene: 13. The germline CDR1 and CDR2 sequences are MNHEY and SVGAGI. The CDR3 covers 17 residues. The CDR3 DNA is TGTGCCAGCAGTTACCTCAATCCGGGACAGGGTACGAACGAGCAGTACTTC. Translating gives CASSYLNPGQGTNEQYF.

Ten or more counts support this clonotype. The chain recombines TRBV6-5 with TRBJ2-7, with 10 positions matching TRBD1. The CDR3 covers 15 residues. V lost 5 bases to trimming and J lost 4 bases; unmatched junction nucleotides: 8. Germline CDR1 MNHEY, CDR2 SVGAGI. The CDR3 loop reads CASSISTGGRYEQYF. DNA for the CDR3: TGTGCCAGCAGTATCTCGACAGGGGGCAGGTACGAGCAGTACTTC.

This clonotype was seen many times. The CDR3 here is CASNSLGQGEAFF. Here the CDR3 DNA reads TGTGCCAGCAACTCTCTGGGGCAGGGCGAAGCTTTCTTT. The rearrangement uses TRBV12-3 or TRBV12-4 and TRBJ1-1; TRBD1 is a possible D gene (5 bases). V lost 7 bases and J 8 bases, leaving 17 bases between the germline ends. This CDR3 comprises 13 residues.

This clonotype was picked up a small number of times. The chain combines TRBV27 with TRBJ2-7, with TRBD2 identical over 15 bases. Germline CDR1 is MNHEY and CDR2 is SMNVEV (reference sequence). This CDR3 comprises 17 residues. The V and J ends lost 7 bases and 0 bases, in that order; junction bases with no gene match: 7. The CDR3 spells CASKKGTSGRSSYEQYF. CDR3 DNA sequence: TGTGCCAGCAAGAAAGGGACTAGCGGGAGGAGCTCCTACGAGCAGTACTTC.

This clonotype appeared many times. The chain couples TRBV12-3 or TRBV12-4 to TRBJ2-2; 9 nucleotides line up with TRBD1. The CDR3 is 14 residues long. V lost 6 bases to trimming and J lost 4 bases; unmatched junction nucleotides: 3. CDR3 in DNA: TGTGCCAGCAGACAGGGGGCGGGCACCGGGGAGCTGTTTTTT. Translation gives CASRQGAGTGELFF.

At least ten counts were recorded for this clonotype. The J gene is TRBJ1-2, the V gene TRBV11-1; 10 bases map to TRBD1. The CDR3 sequence is 14 residues long. Germline CDR1 is SGHAT and CDR2 is FQDESV (reference sequence). Trimming removed 3 bases from V and 5 bases from J; junction bases left unmatched: 3. CDR3 sequence: CASSLDRGMYGYTF. The CDR3 DNA reads as TGTGCCAGCAGCTTGGACAGGGGGATGTATGGCTACACCTTC.

V and J are TRBV28 and TRBJ1-2; 11 bases are shared with TRBD1. With 10 bases clipped from V and 4 bases from J, the junction kept 8 bases outside the gene matches. The CDR3 extends over 14 amino acids. The V gene's germline CDR1 is MDHEN and CDR2 SYDVKM. The CDR3 loop is CATFGQGAGYGYTF. The CDR3, as DNA: TGTGCCACCTTCGGACAGGGGGCAGGCTATGGCTACACCTTC.

This clonotype was detected many times. This sequence joins TRBV5-1 and TRBJ2-7; D is unclear. V was pared by 0 bases and J by 5 bases, with 9 bases between. The CDR3 extends over 13 amino acids. Germline V CDR1 and CDR2: SGHRS, YFSETQ. CDR3 in amino acids: CASSLVGSHEQYF. CDR3 bases: TGCGCCAGCAGCTTGGTAGGCAGTCACGAGCAGTACTTC.

This clonotype has at least ten counts. CDR3 nucleotides: TGTGCCAGTAGATACGACTATGGACAAAGTTTCAATCAGCCCCAGCATTTT. Amino acid sequence: CASRYDYGQSFNQPQHF. V and J are TRBV19 and TRBJ1-5, with a tentative D call TRBD1 (5 bases). CDR1 and CDR2 from the germline V gene are LNHDA and SQIVND (reference sequence). V was shortened by 6 bases and J by 3 bases, with 21 bases between the two germline ends. The CDR3 runs to 17 residues. Together with reference TRBV19 and TRBJ1-5, the CDR3 gives the full variable domain: DGGITQSPKYLFRKEGQNVTLSCEQNLNHDAMYWYRQDPGQGLRLIYYSQIVNDFQKGDIAEGYSVSREKKESFPLTVTSAQKNPTAFYLCASRYDYGQSFNQPQHFGDGTRLSIL.

This clonotype appeared a few times. V gene TRBV29-1 combines with J gene TRBJ2-5, with D possibly matching TRBD2 (6 bases). The CDR3 extends over 14 amino acids. V lost 4 bases, J lost 2 bases, and 14 bases lay in between. Germline-derived CDR1 and CDR2 are SQVTM and ANQGSEA. CDR3 bases: TGCAGCGTTGTTGCGGGGTACAATCAAGAGACCCAGTACTTC. Translation gives CSVVAGYNQETQYF.

V usage is TRBV6-5 and J usage is TRBJ1-1, with D unclear. V was trimmed by 1 base and J by 1 base, leaving 7 bases between them. This CDR3 comprises 14 residues. Germline V gene data show CDR1 as MNHEY and CDR2 as SVGAGI. CDR3 sequence reads: CASSYFWGNTEAFF. DNA of the CDR3: TGTGCCAGCAGTTACTTCTGGGGGAACACTGAAGCTTTCTTT.

This clonotype was observed at least ten times. J is TRBJ2-2 and V is TRBV12-3 or TRBV12-4; D is ambiguous. Trimming removed 4 bases at V and 7 bases at J, with 13 bases between. The CDR3 length is 14 residues. The CDR3 nucleotides read TGTGCCAGCAGTTCTGATGGGATGGTCGGGGAGCTGTTTTTT. Its protein is CASSSDGMVGELFF.

This clonotype was seen a handful of times. The V and J genes are TRBV11-2 and TRBJ2-3, with 9 bases that match TRBD1. The CDR3 has 18 residues. Germline CDR1 reads SGHAT; CDR2 reads FQNNGV. The V and J ends lost 4 bases and 4 bases, in that order; junction bases with no gene match: 15. DNA of the CDR3: TGTGCCAGCAGCTCGCCCCCCGTAGGACAGGGGTTCCCAGATACGCAGTATTTT. Protein sequence: CASSSPPVGQGFPDTQYF.

This clonotype was recorded many times. This rearrangement joins TRBV11-2 to TRBJ2-5, with a weak D call TRBD1 (6 bases). The V end lost 4 bases, the J end lost 5 bases, and 11 bases lay between the germline ends. Germline lookup yields CDR1 SGHAT and CDR2 FQNNGV. The CDR3 totals 13 residues. CDR3 nucleotides: TGTGCCAGCAGCTCAGGGGTTAGGGAGACCCAGTACTTC. This gives the protein CASSSGVRETQYF.

The J gene is TRBJ1-5, the V gene TRBV30, with no clear D. V lost 1 base to trimming and J lost 9 bases, with 10 bases between them. This CDR3 comprises 12 residues. From germline, CDR1 is GTSNPN and CDR2 SVGIG (reference sequence). CDR3 sequence reads: CAWSEVGRPQHF. Here the CDR3 DNA reads TGTGCCTGGAGTGAAGTCGGTCGGCCCCAGCATTTT.

The V and J genes are TRBV27 and TRBJ2-2; D ambiguous. The ends were cut back, 7 bases at V and 4 bases at J, with 13 bases in the middle. Germline V gene data show CDR1 as MNHEY and CDR2 as SMNVEV (reference sequence). This CDR3 contains 14 residues. CDR3 loop: CASKETRVTGELFF. CDR3 nucleotides: TGTGCCAGCAAGGAGACAAGGGTCACCGGGGAGCTGTTTTTT.

The chain uses TRBV28 and TRBJ1-5; D is unclear. The germline V gene has CDR1 MDHEN and CDR2 SYDVKM. Trimming took off 4 bases at V and 6 bases at J, with 4 bases between the two ends. CDR3 length equals 11 residues. The CDR3 DNA reads TGTGCCAGCAGTTCCTCTCAGCCCCAGCATTTT. Translation: CASSSSQPQHF. The entire variable domain, with the rest obtained from reference TRBV28 and TRBJ1-5, is as follows: DVKVTQSSRYLVKRTGEKVFLECVQDMDHENMFWYRQDPGLGLRLIYFSYDVKMKEKGDIPEGYSVSREKKERFSLILESASTNQTSMYLCASSSSQPQHFGDGTRLSIL.

This clonotype has ten or more counts. This chain uses TRBV6-5 with TRBJ2-3; the D gene is possibly TRBD2 (5 bases). V was pared by 2 bases and J by 3 bases, with 9 bases between. The CDR3 loop spans 14 amino acids. CDR1 and CDR2 from the germline V gene are MNHEY and SVGAGI. This CDR3 is CASSYGLATDTQYF. The DNA for the CDR3 is TGTGCCAGCAGTTACGGGCTAGCAACAGATACGCAGTATTTT.

This clonotype turned up a few times. This chain links TRBV5-1 with TRBJ2-2, with TRBD1 identical over 8 bases. The CDR3 covers 15 residues. Unmatched junction bases numbered 7, after V lost 4 bases and J lost 5 bases. The germline CDR1 and CDR2 sequences are SGHRS and YFSETQ. Here the CDR3 reads CASSPGTGWTGELFF. The DNA for the CDR3 is TGCGCCAGCAGCCCCGGGACAGGTTGGACCGGGGAGCTGTTTTTT. Full variable domain (remainder filled in from reference TRBV5-1 and TRBJ2-2): KAGVTQTPRYLIKTRGQQVTLSCSPISGHRSVSWYQQTPGQGLQFLFEYFSETQRNKGNFPGRFSGRQFSNSRSEMNVSTLELGDSALYLCASSPGTGWTGELFFGEGSRLTVL.